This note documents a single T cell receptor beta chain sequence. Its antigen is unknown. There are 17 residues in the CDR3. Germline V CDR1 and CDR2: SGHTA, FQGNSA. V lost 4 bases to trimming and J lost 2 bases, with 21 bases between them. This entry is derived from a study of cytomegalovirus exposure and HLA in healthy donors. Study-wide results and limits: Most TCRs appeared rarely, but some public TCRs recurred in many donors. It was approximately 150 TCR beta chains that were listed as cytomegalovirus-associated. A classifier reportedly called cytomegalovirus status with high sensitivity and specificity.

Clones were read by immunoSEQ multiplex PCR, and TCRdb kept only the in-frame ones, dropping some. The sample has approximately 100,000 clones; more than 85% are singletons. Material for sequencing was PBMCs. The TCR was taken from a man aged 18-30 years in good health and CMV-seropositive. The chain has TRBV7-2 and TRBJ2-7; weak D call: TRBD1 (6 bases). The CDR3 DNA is TGTGCCAGCAGCTCACCTACCCCCAGGGACACTACCTACGAGCAGTACTTC. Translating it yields CASSSPTPRDTTYEQYF.